This entry is about one T cell receptor (beta chain). This clonotype has at least ten counts. Its antigen is still unknown. Base qualities are missing; no much larger clone stands one base away. V loses 10 bases, J loses 6 bases, and the germline ends lie 15 bases apart. The CDR3 measures 13 amino acids from cysteine to phenylalanine. Only the CDR3 DNA is retained, 39 bases long and in frame from the first base. The data were obtained in a study of Graves' ophthalmopathy and Graves' hyperthyroidism (dated by TCRdb to 2016 to 2018). In terms of the full investigation: Peripheral blood was collected at initial diagnosis, before any treatment. To explore V-J signatures that distinguish ophthalmopathy from hyperthyroidism, a discovery set of 100 patients was enrolled, made up of 40 to 45 with ophthalmopathy and under 65 with stable hyperthyroidism. In total, 135 blood samples were TCR-sequenced: under 45 ophthalmopathy, under 85 hyperthyroidism and roughly 17 hyperthyroidism-to-ophthalmopathy patients. In several hyperthyroidism patients, the T-cell repertoires found in thyroid tissue were compared with those found in blood. For independent validation, a separate cohort was made up of roughly 19 hyperthyroidism patients plus 17 patients who later progressed from hyperthyroidism to ophthalmopathy. Following sample collection, hyperthyroidism patients were given methimazole at a starting dose of 30 mg daily, and ophthalmopathy patients were given high-dose intravenous methylprednisolone. The study used TCR beta repertoire signatures to distinguish Graves' ophthalmopathy from Graves' hyperthyroidism and to predict progression to ophthalmopathy.

For repertoire sequencing, the TCR beta CDR3 regions were amplified from RNA transcripts. The first round of RT-PCR was done with HTBI primers and the Qiagen OneStep RT-PCR kit, and was followed by a second round of multiplex PCR, then size selection and purification. Libraries were sequenced on an Illumina HiSeq2000 using paired-end 100 bp reads. Turning to the authors' computational methods: SOAPnuke was used for read processing, and reads with adapters, uncalled bases, a mean Phred below 15, or no exact constant-primer or identifier match were discarded. High-quality paired reads were merged with COPE v1.2.5. Each unique nucleotide sequence was defined as a clonotype, and clonotypes were aligned to IMGT TRB V, D and J references with MiTCR v1.1. The analysis was limited to V-J combinations with a frequency above 0.0001, which together covered roughly 99% of repertoires. For each V-J combination, a TCR clonal expansion and chaos score was defined as F50 clonal expansion divided by the chaos observed in the TCRdist matrix. Features were reduced by Welch's t-statistics and random forest to 10 to 15 V-J combinations, which fed a naive Bayes classifier. The Morisita-Horn index was used to measure how similar the thyroid and blood repertoires were. TCRdb handled the public reads itself, with Q25 trimming in fastp and clone calling in MiXCR, and kept productive beta chains. For every CDR3 protein sequence, its rows merge into one entry that carries the most common genes and DNA. The V and J calls shown here were made by TCRdb, not taken from the authors' results. The sample includes a few hundred thousand distinct CDR3 sequences, with about a sixth observed a single time. The ten largest clonotypes hold 2% to 2.5% of the sample.

Hyperthyroidism was considered stable if no progression to ophthalmopathy occurred within 18 months of follow-up. Hyperthyroidism patients were newly diagnosed, were aged 18 to 65 years, and had a disease duration under 2 months. Patients with other autoimmune diseases, uncontrolled infections, pregnancy or lactation were excluded from the study. Diagnosis relied on clinical symptoms, serum thyroxine, TRAb, thyroid ultrasound and orbital computed tomography. Ficoll-Paque density gradient centrifugation was used to isolate PBMCs from about 9.4 ml of fresh peripheral blood. Total RNA was extracted with Trizol reagent and quality-checked on an Agilent 2100 Bioanalyzer. The full study reports these points: In validation, the model predicted ophthalmopathy progression with 55% to 71% sensitivity and 72.22% specificity; eleven to twelve predicted patients were CT-confirmed with GO in a median of approximately 6.2 months. Ophthalmopathy was separated from stable hyperthyroidism by the 13-signature model with roughly 88% sensitivity and less than 82% specificity in cross-validation and with 80%/75% in the test set. No statistical method was used to predetermine the sample size, and group allocation was not hidden from the investigators. Most expanded thyroid clonotypes with a frequency above 0.001 also appeared in blood, which suggests that blood repertoires may reflect the immune response in the thyroid.

The specimen was peripheral blood. This sequence originates from an adult woman with stable Graves' hyperthyroidism. The V gene is TRBV12-3 or TRBV12-4 and the J gene is TRBJ2-2; no confident D gene assignment can be made. CDR3 protein: CATDGLDAGELFF. The DNA sequence follows: TGTGCCACCGACGGTTTGGACGCCGGGGAGCTGTTTTTT.